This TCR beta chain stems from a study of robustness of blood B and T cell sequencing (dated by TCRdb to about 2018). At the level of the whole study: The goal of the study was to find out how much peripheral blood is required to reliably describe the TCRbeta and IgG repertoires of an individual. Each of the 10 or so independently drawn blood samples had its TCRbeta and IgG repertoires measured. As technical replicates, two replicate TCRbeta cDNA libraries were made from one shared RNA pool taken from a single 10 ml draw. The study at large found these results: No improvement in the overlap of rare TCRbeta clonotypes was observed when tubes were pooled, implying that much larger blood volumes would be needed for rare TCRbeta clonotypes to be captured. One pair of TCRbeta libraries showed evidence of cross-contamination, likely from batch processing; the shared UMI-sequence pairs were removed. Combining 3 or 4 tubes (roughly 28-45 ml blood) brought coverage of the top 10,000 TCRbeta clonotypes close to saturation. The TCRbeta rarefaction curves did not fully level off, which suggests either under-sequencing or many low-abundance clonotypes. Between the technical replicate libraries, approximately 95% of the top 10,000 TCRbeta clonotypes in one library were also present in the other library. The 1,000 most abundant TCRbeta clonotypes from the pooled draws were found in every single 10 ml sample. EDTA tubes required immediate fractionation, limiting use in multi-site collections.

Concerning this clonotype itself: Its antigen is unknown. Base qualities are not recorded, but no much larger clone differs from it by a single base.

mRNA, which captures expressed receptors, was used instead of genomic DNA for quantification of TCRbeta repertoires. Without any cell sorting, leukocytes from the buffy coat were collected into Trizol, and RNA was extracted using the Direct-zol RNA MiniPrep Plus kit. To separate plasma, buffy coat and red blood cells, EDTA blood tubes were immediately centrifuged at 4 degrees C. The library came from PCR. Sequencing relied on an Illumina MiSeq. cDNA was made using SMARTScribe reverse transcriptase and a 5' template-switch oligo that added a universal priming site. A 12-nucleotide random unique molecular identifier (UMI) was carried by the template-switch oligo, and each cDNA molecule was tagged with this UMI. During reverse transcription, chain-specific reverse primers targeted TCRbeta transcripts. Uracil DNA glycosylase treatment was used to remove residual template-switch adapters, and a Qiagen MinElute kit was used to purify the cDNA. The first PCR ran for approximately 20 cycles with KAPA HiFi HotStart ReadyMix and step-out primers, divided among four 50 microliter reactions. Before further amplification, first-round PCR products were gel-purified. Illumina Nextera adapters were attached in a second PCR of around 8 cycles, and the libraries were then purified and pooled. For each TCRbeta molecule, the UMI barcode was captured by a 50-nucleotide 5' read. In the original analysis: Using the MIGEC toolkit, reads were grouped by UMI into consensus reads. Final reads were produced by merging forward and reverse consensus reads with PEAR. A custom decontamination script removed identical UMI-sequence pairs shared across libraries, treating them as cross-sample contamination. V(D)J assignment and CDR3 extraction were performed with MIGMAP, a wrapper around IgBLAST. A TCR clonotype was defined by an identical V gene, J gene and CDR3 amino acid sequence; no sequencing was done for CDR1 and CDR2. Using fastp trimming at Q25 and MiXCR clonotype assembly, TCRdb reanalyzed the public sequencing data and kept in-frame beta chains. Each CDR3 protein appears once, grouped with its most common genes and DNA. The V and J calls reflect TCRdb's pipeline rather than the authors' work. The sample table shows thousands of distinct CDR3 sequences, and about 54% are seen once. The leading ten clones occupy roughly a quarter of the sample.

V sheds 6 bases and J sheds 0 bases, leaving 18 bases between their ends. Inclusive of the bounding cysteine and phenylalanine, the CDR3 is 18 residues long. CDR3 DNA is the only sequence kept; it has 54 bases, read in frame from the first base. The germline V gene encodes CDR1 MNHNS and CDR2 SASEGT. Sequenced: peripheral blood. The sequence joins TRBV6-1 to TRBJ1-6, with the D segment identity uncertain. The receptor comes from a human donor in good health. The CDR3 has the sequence CASRASSGHVSYNSPLHF. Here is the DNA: TGTGCCAGCAGGGCTAGCAGTGGGCACGTCTCCTATAATTCACCCCTCCACTTT.